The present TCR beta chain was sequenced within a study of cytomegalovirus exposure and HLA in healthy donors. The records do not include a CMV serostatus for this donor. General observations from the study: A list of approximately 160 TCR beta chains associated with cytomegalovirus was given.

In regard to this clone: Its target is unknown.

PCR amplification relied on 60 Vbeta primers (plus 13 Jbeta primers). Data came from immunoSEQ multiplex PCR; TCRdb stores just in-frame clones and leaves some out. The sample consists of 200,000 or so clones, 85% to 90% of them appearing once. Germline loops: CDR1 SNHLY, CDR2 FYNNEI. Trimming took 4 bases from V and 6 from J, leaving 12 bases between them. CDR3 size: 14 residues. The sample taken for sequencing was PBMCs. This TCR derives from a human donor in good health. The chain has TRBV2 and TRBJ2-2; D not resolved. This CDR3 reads CASSGGEGPGELFF. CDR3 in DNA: TGTGCCAGCAGTGGAGGCGAAGGCCCCGGGGAGCTGTTTTTT. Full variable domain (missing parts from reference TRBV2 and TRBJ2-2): EPEVTQTPSHQVTQMGQEVILRCVPISNHLYFYWYRQILGQKVEFLVSFYNNEISEKSEIFDDQFSVERPDGSNFTLKIRSTKLEDSAMYFCASSGGEGPGELFFGEGSRLTVL.